Below are 26 T cell receptor beta chains sequenced from a single sample in a study of CD8+CD57+ T cells in acquired aplastic anemia (dated by TCRdb to the late 2010s). Sequencing was carried out with an Illumina HiSeq 2000. Genomic DNA was used as template for profiling of TCR beta VDJ combinations and CDR3 sequences. The raw public reads went through TCRdb reprocessing: fastp at Q25, MiXCR clone calling, in-frame beta chains kept. Rows are unified per CDR3 protein, each entry keeping the most common DNA and genes. The sample data list around 200,000 distinct CDR3 sequences, and approximately 57% of these were observed just once. The ten largest clones add up to around 28% of the sample. Material for sequencing was sorted CD4+, CD8+, or CD8+CD57+ T cells (not recorded which) from PBMCs. The receptors come from a human donor in good health.

This chain joins TRBV19 and TRBJ2-5; D not certain. The V end lost 2 bases, the J end lost 1 base, and 8 bases lay between the germline ends. The CDR3 spans 14 residues. The V gene's germline CDR1 is LNHDA and CDR2 SQIVND (reference sequence). CDR3 bases: TGTGCCAGTAGTATAACCGCCCTCCAAGAGACCCAGTACTTC. Its translation: CASSITALQETQYF.

The chain couples TRBV19 to TRBJ2-6; D perhaps matches TRBD2 (5 bases). The CDR3 extends over 15 amino acids. Germline CDR1 reads LNHDA; CDR2 reads SQIVND (reference sequence). Trimming stripped 3 bases from V and 0 bases from J, with 6 bases between. CDR3 protein: CASSILASGANVLTF. For the CDR3, the DNA is TGTGCCAGTAGTATCCTAGCCTCTGGGGCCAACGTCCTGACTTTC. Using reference TRBV19 and TRBJ2-6 for the parts outside the CDR3, the full variable domain is DGGITQSPKYLFRKEGQNVTLSCEQNLNHDAMYWYRQDPGQGLRLIYYSQIVNDFQKGDIAEGYSVSREKKESFPLTVTSAQKNPTAFYLCASSILASGANVLTFGAGSRLTVL.

The CDR3 protein is CASSPPGLPPGYEQYF. CDR3 DNA: TGTGCCAGCAGCCCCCCGGGGCTACCTCCAGGGTACGAGCAGTACTTC. The rearrangement links TRBV7-2 to TRBJ2-7, with D tentatively TRBD1 or TRBD2 (5 bases each). The V and J ends lost 5 bases and 4 bases respectively, with 21 bases between them. The CDR3 sequence is 16 residues long. Germline V CDR1 and CDR2: SGHTA, FQGNSA.

This clonotype was seen many times. The rearrangement links TRBV5-6 to TRBJ2-5, with a weak D call TRBD2 (6 bases). The CDR3 is 14 amino acids. Trimming stripped 0 bases from V and 4 bases from J, with 10 bases between. CDR1 and CDR2 (germline): SGHDT, YYEEEE. CDR3: CASSLGLVRETQYF. The CDR3 DNA reads TGTGCCAGCAGCTTGGGACTAGTCAGAGAGACCCAGTACTTC. Variable domain in full (rest from reference TRBV5-6 and TRBJ2-5): DAGVTQSPTHLIKTRGQQVTLRCSPKSGHDTVSWYQQALGQGPQFIFQYYEEEERQRGNFPDRFSGHQFPNYSSELNVNALLLGDSALYLCASSLGLVRETQYFGPGTRLLVL.

The chain has TRBV10-3 and TRBJ1-3; possibly TRBD1 for D (5 bases). Germline assignment: CDR1 ENHRY and CDR2 SYGVKD. The germline V and J ends were trimmed by 8 bases and 2 bases, with 25 bases remaining between them. The CDR3 totals 18 residues. In DNA form, the CDR3 reads TGTGCCATCCGGGAAACGGGATTGACAGTTTATACTGGAAACACCATATATTTT. It encodes CAIRETGLTVYTGNTIYF.

The CDR3 DNA reads as TGTGCCAGCAGCCACCTGGACAGGGGCACTGAAGCTTTCTTT. Protein: CASSHLDRGTEAFF. The V and J genes are TRBV9 and TRBJ1-1; 9 positions match TRBD1. Per germline, CDR1 SGDLS and CDR2 YYNGEE. The CDR3 has 14 residues. V shed 4 bases, J shed 4 bases, and the junction held 5 bases outside the gene matches.

This chain joins TRBV15 and TRBJ1-2; the D gene is possibly TRBD1 (5 bases). Trimming pared 4 bases from V and 0 bases from J, leaving 12 bases between. The germline V gene has CDR1 LNHNV and CDR2 YYDKDF (reference sequence). The CDR3 sequence is 15 residues long. The DNA for the CDR3 is TGTGCCACCAGCATCTCCGGGACCGCTAACTATGGCTACACCTTC. As protein: CATSISGTANYGYTF.

This clonotype was seen only a few times. The rearrangement joins TRBV12-3 or TRBV12-4 to TRBJ1-5, with D uncertain. V shed 4 bases and J shed 6 bases, with 10 bases lying between them. The CDR3 loop spans 13 amino acids. Here the CDR3 reads CASSYTTGQPQHF. The DNA of the CDR3 is TGTGCCAGCAGTTACACAACGGGTCAGCCCCAGCATTTT.

The V call is TRBV5-6, the J call TRBJ1-2; D remains ambiguous. This CDR3 contains 12 residues. Deletions cut 2 bases from V and 7 bases from J, with 9 bases between. Germline CDR1 and CDR2: SGHDT and YYEEEE. CDR3: CASSFSGSGYTF. The CDR3 nucleotides read TGTGCCAGCAGCTTTTCCGGGAGTGGCTACACCTTC.

V usage is TRBV5-8 and J usage is TRBJ2-5, with a possible D match to TRBD2 (6 bases). With 3 bases removed from V and 5 bases from J, the gap between germline ends came to 17 bases. Germline V gives CDR1 SGHTS, CDR2 YDEGEE. The CDR3 consists of 15 residues. The CDR3 spells CASSWGTPGPETQYF. Here the CDR3 DNA reads TGTGCCAGCAGCTGGGGGACTCCCGGACCGGAGACCCAGTACTTC.

This clonotype was detected a few times. This chain links TRBV9 with TRBJ1-3, with 9 bases fitting TRBD1. CDR3 length: 13 amino acids. Germline-derived CDR1 and CDR2 are SGDLS and YYNGEE. After removal of 10 bases from V and 4 bases from J, the junction contained 6 bases not matched to a gene. CDR3 region: CASSDRGGNTIYF. CDR3 nucleotide sequence: TGTGCCTCCAGCGACAGGGGGGGAAACACCATATATTTT. The complete variable domain, with remaining parts taken from reference TRBV9 and TRBJ1-3, reads DSGVTQTPKHLITATGQRVTLRCSPRSGDLSVYWYQQSLDQGLQFLIQYYNGEERAKGNILERFSAQQFPDLHSELNLSSLELGDSALYFCASSDRGGNTIYFGEGSWLTVV.

This clonotype showed up many times. The chain carries TRBV5-1 and TRBJ2-1; 7 nucleotides match TRBD1. This CDR3 contains 20 residues. Germline V gives CDR1 SGHRS, CDR2 YFSETQ. V was pared by 4 bases and J by 6 bases, with 25 bases of the junction left unmatched. CDR3 bases: TGCGCCAGCAGCACCGCCGGGACAGCTTCTTCACGAGGCCCTAGCAATGAGCAGTTCTTC. Its translation: CASSTAGTASSRGPSNEQFF.

This clonotype was counted many times. The V call is TRBV4-2, the J call TRBJ2-1; D is unresolved. The CDR3 totals 13 residues. Germline assignment: CDR1 LGHNA and CDR2 YNFKEQ. V was trimmed by 6 bases and J by 4 bases, leaving 10 bases between them. The CDR3 nucleotides read TGTGCCAGCAGGTCCGATGGATACAATGAGCAGTTCTTC. This gives the protein CASRSDGYNEQFF.

This chain joins TRBV20-1 and TRBJ1-4; 8 positions match TRBD1. The CDR3 has 16 amino acids. The germline CDR1 and CDR2 sequences are DFQATT and SNEGSKA (reference sequence). V was clipped by 6 bases and J by 2 bases; unmatched bases: 11. CDR3 DNA sequence: TGCAGTGCAAAAACAGGGGGATTAGGGACTAATGAAAAACTGTTTTTT. It yields the protein CSAKTGGLGTNEKLFF.

The chain couples TRBV12-3 or TRBV12-4 to TRBJ1-2; 8 bases agree with TRBD1. Losses at the gene ends were 2 bases for V and 0 bases for J; bases not matched to a gene: 5. The CDR3 is 16 residues long. The DNA for the CDR3 is TGTGCCAGCAGTTTAACGAGGACAGGGACTAACTATGGCTACACCTTC. Its translation is CASSLTRTGTNYGYTF.

This chain connects TRBV7-9 to TRBJ2-3; 12 bases line up with TRBD2. J lost 4 bases, V lost 5 bases, and 16 bases had no gene match. The germline V gene encodes CDR1 SEHNR and CDR2 FQNEAQ (reference sequence). This CDR3 is 19 amino acids long. The CDR3 here is CASSLQTSGSLTEADTQYF. The CDR3 DNA reads TGTGCCAGCAGCCTCCAGACTAGCGGGAGCCTAACTGAGGCAGATACGCAGTATTTT. The variable domain in full, completed from reference TRBV7-9 and TRBJ2-3, reads DTGVSQNPRHKITKRGQNVTFRCDPISEHNRLYWYRQTLGQGPEFLTYFQNEAQLEKSRLLSDRFSAERPKGSFSTLEIQRTEQGDSAMYLCASSLQTSGSLTEADTQYFGPGTRLTVL.

The gene calls are TRBV10-3 and TRBJ1-1; TRBD1 matches at 7 bases. Germline trimming cut 4 bases from V and 2 bases from J; bases unmatched to any gene: 7. CDR3 size: 15 residues. Germline V gene lookup returns CDR1 ENHRY and CDR2 SYGVKD. The CDR3 coding sequence is TGTGCCATCAGTGGTCTAACAGGGGTCAACACTGAAGCTTTCTTT. Its translation is CAISGLTGVNTEAFF.

This clonotype was recorded many times. The chain is built from TRBV6-6 and TRBJ1-5, with 8 bases lining up with TRBD1. CDR3 length: 14 residues. The germline gives CDR1 MNHNY, CDR2 SVGAGI (reference sequence). Trimming cost V 6 bases and J 6 bases; bases outside gene matches: 7. The DNA of the CDR3 is TGTGCCAGCAGCGTCGGACAGGGAGTTCAGCCCCAGCATTTT. Its protein is CASSVGQGVQPQHF.

The rearrangement links TRBV24-1 to TRBJ1-5; 10 nucleotides line up with TRBD1. This CDR3 has 16 residues. Germline V gene data show CDR1 as KGHDR and CDR2 as SFDVKD. The J segment lost 4 bases and the V segment lost 2 bases, leaving 4 bases of the junction unmatched. The CDR3 DNA reads TGTGCCACCAGTGATTCAAGACAGGGGGCAAATCAGCCCCAGCATTTT. Amino acids: CATSDSRQGANQPQHF.

The gene calls are TRBV20-1 and TRBJ2-7; tentative D call: TRBD1 (5 bases). V gave up 2 bases and J gave up 3 bases, with 14 bases separating them. This CDR3 spans 14 amino acids. Germline V CDR1 and CDR2: DFQATT, SNEGSKA (reference sequence). The CDR3 is CSARRTPDDYEQYF. CDR3 in DNA: TGCAGTGCTAGAAGGACACCAGACGACTACGAGCAGTACTTC.

The J gene is TRBJ1-2, the V gene TRBV5-1; TRBD1 matches 8 bases. The germline CDR1 and CDR2 sequences are SGHRS and YFSETQ. This CDR3 is built from 13 residues. V lost 3 bases and J lost 7; bases outside the gene matches: 5. The CDR3 DNA sequence: TGCGCCAGCAGCTACAGGGGGGACTCTGGCTACACCTTC. Its translation is CASSYRGDSGYTF.

Notes on this clonotype: This sequence may be a read error, since a much larger clone differs from it by one base. This chain connects TRBV5-1 to TRBJ2-2; 7 bases map to TRBD2. CDR3 length: 16 amino acids. Losses at the gene ends were 4 bases for V and 2 bases for J; bases not matched to a gene: 8. From germline, CDR1 is SGHRS and CDR2 YFSETQ. Here the CDR3 DNA reads TGCGCCAGCAGCATATGGGGGGGGTTTAACACCGGGGAGCTGTTTTTT. As protein: CASSIWGGFNTGELFF.

This chain links TRBV2 with TRBJ1-5, with unresolved D. The CDR3 extends over 13 amino acids. The germline CDR1 and CDR2 sequences are SNHLY and FYNNEI. V dropped 8 bases and J dropped 4 bases, with 12 bases sitting between them. The CDR3 DNA reads as TGTGCCAGCGGGTTTTGGGAAAATCAGCCCCAGCATTTT. Its translation: CASGFWENQPQHF.

The chain combines TRBV25-1 with TRBJ1-2, with D uncertain. V lost 4 bases to trimming and J lost 1 base, with 10 bases between them. CDR3 length: 14 amino acids. Germline CDR1 reads MGHDK; CDR2 reads SYGVNS. This CDR3 is CASSAQSGNYGYTF. For the CDR3, the DNA is TGTGCCAGCAGTGCACAGAGTGGTAACTATGGCTACACCTTC.

Here the CDR3 reads CASSLQRGIYNEQFF. Here the CDR3 DNA reads TGTGCCAGCAGCCTTCAGCGGGGTATCTACAATGAGCAGTTCTTC. V gene TRBV5-4 combines with J gene TRBJ2-1; TRBD2 agrees at 7 bases. Germline CDR1 and CDR2: SGHNT and YYREEE (reference sequence). There are 15 residues in the CDR3. Unmatched junction bases numbered 7, after V lost 4 bases and J lost 3 bases.

Many counts were recorded for this clonotype. This chain joins TRBV4-2 and TRBJ2-1; 8 bases are a match to TRBD2. The germline CDR1 and CDR2 sequences are LGHNA and YNFKEQ. The junction had 4 bases not matched to a gene; V was cut back by 0 bases and J by 6 bases. The CDR3 is 15 residues long. This CDR3 reads CASSQDPGGPNEQFF. The CDR3 region has the DNA TGTGCCAGCAGCCAAGATCCGGGGGGGCCCAATGAGCAGTTCTTC.